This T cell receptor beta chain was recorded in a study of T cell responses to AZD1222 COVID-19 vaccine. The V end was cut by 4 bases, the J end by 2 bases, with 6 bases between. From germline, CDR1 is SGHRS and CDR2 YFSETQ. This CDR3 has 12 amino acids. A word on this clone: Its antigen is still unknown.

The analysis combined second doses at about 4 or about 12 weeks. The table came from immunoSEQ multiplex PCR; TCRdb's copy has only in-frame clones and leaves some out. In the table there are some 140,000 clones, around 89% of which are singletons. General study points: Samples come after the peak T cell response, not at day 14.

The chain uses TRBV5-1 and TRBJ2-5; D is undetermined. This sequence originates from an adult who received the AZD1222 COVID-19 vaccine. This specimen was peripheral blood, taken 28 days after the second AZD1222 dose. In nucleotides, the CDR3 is TGCGCCAGCAGCCCAAATCAAGAGACCCAGTACTTC. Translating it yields CASSPNQETQYF.